This is a list of T cell receptor beta chains from one sample in a study of monozygotic twins with inflammatory bowel disease. One entry per CDR3 protein, without DNA, is what TCRdb gives after re-calling the 5' RACE reads. The table lists about 210,000 distinct CDR3 sequences. Material for sequencing was blood. Receptor source: a human donor with ulcerative colitis or Crohn's disease, or a healthy co-twin of an affected twin (not recorded which). Each CDR3 is given with its conserved first and last residue.

j_call: TRBJ1-3; v_call: TRBV7-6; cdr3_aa: CASSLNGNTIYF
j_call: TRBJ2-1; v_call: TRBV4-1; cdr3_aa: CASSQPHGTPYNEQFF
j_call: TRBJ2-1; v_call: TRBV6-5; cdr3_aa: CASSYNGGGLEQFF
j_call: TRBJ2-4; v_call: TRBV27; cdr3_aa: CASSFREGYIQYF
j_call: TRBJ2-1; v_call: TRBV5-1; cdr3_aa: CASSLARGTGRSNEQFF
j_call: TRBJ1-2; v_call: TRBV6-1; cdr3_aa: CASRERDRDGYTF
j_call: TRBJ1-1; v_call: TRBV18; cdr3_aa: CASSPGRGLGMNTEAFF
j_call: TRBJ2-2; v_call: TRBV12-3/TRBV12-4; cdr3_aa: CASSFPPPTNTGELFF
j_call: TRBJ2-1; v_call: TRBV12-3/TRBV12-4; cdr3_aa: CASSFRRDRHNEQFF
j_call: TRBJ2-5; v_call: TRBV12-3/TRBV12-4; cdr3_aa: CATRLLKGAGEQETQYF
j_call: TRBJ1-5; v_call: TRBV6-5; cdr3_aa: CASSYSSGGGQPQHF
j_call: TRBJ2-5; v_call: TRBV11-2; cdr3_aa: CASSNRGETQYF
j_call: TRBJ2-1; v_call: TRBV5-4; cdr3_aa: CASSLPTVNEQFF
j_call: TRBJ1-2; v_call: TRBV18; cdr3_aa: CASSPGPTNYGYTF
j_call: TRBJ1-3; v_call: TRBV2; cdr3_aa: CASRPEGNTIYF
j_call: TRBJ1-2; v_call: TRBV19; cdr3_aa: CASTPPDRAGGYTF
j_call: TRBJ2-5; v_call: TRBV2; cdr3_aa: CASSEAGETQYF
j_call: TRBJ2-1; v_call: TRBV5-4; cdr3_aa: CASSLAVLRGEQFF
j_call: TRBJ1-1; v_call: TRBV5-4; cdr3_aa: CASSFTGSTEAFF
j_call: TRBJ2-1; v_call: TRBV20-1; cdr3_aa: CSASGASGEAAYNEQFF
j_call: TRBJ1-2; v_call: TRBV7-9; cdr3_aa: CASSLALNREGFYGYTF
j_call: TRBJ2-1; v_call: TRBV20-1; cdr3_aa: CSASGLAGDNEQFF